The rows below give T cell receptor beta chains drawn from one sample of a study of cytomegalovirus exposure and HLA in healthy donors. This table comes from immunoSEQ multiplex PCR, and its TCRdb copy is limited to in-frame clones, with some not included. The repertoire holds some 130,000 clones, with approximately 71% as singletons. Sample: PBMCs. The receptors stem from a man under 40 in good health and CMV-seronegative. Both conserved end residues are part of each CDR3. D genes are given only for firm matches. Clone size is given for some rows only: seen once, a few or many times, or a class if the clone is expanded.

j_gene	d_gene	abundance	v_gene	CDR3nt	CDR3aa
TRBJ2-2	-	-	TRBV7-3	TGTGCCAGCAGCGGACAGTCCACCGGGGAGCTGTTTTTT	CASSGQSTGELFF
TRBJ2-1	TRBD2	-	TRBV5-1	TGCGCCAGCAGCTTGGCGGGTAGCGGGAGGGCCTACAATGAGCAGTTCTTC	CASSLAGSGRAYNEQFF
TRBJ2-7	TRBD1	-	TRBV6-5	TGTGCCAGCAGTTACTCGTACAGGGGGCTCTACGAGCAGTACTTC	CASSYSYRGLYEQYF
TRBJ2-1	TRBD2	-	TRBV5-4	TGTGCCAGCAGCTTCGGGGGGAATGAGCAGTTCTTC	CASSFGGNEQFF
TRBJ2-1	TRBD2	-	TRBV5-6	TGTGCCAGCAGCACCGGACTAGAGAATGAGCAGTTCTTC	CASSTGLENEQFF
TRBJ1-4	TRBD1	-	TRBV9	TGTGCCAGCAGCGTAGCCGGGACAGGTGAAAAACTGTTTTTT	CASSVAGTGEKLFF
TRBJ1-4	-	-	TRBV19	TGTGCCAGTACGGGACAAACTAATGAAAAACTGTTTTTT	CASTGQTNEKLFF
TRBJ1-1	TRBD1	-	TRBV7-2	TGTGCCAGCAGCACAGGGACAGGGTGGACTGAAGCTTTCTTT	CASSTGTGWTEAFF
TRBJ2-1	-	few	TRBV7-9	TGTGCCAGCAGCTACACCCCGGGGTTTAATGAGCAGTTCTTC	CASSYTPGFNEQFF
TRBJ1-1	-	-	TRBV9	TGTGCCAGCAGCGCCCCCGGCACTGAAGCTTTCTTT	CASSAPGTEAFF
TRBJ2-7	-	-	TRBV19	TGTGCCAGTAGCATCACAGGGTGGGGGACCTACGAGCAGTACTTC	CASSITGWGTYEQYF
TRBJ1-2	TRBD1	-	TRBV28	TGTGCCAGCAGTCCCGGGACAGGGCTTGGCTACACCTTC	CASSPGTGLGYTF
TRBJ2-7	TRBD1	-	TRBV2	TGTGCCAGCAGTGGGGACAGGGTCCGAGAGCAGTACTTC	CASSGDRVREQYF
TRBJ2-7	-	few	TRBV11-3	TGTGCCAGCAGCTTAGCCCAACAGGGCTACGAGCAGTACTTC	CASSLAQQGYEQYF
TRBJ1-2	-	-	TRBV9	TGTGCCAGCAGCGTAACAGGCAGCCAGTCCTATGGCTACACCTTC	CASSVTGSQSYGYTF
TRBJ1-1	-	-	TRBV29-1	TGCAGCGTTGAAGAGGCGGCCTGGAACACTGAAGCTTTCTTT	CSVEEAAWNTEAFF
TRBJ2-3	-	-	TRBV7-9	TGTGCCAGCAGCTTAGGGCGGTCCTCCACAGATACGCAGTATTTT	CASSLGRSSTDTQYF
TRBJ1-2	-	-	TRBV28	TGTGCCAGCATTGTACAAGGGCAGGGAAATGGCTACACCTTC	CASIVQGQGNGYTF
TRBJ2-3	-	few	TRBV29-1	TGCAGCGTTGAACTGCACCGGGACATAAGCACAGATACGCAGTATTTT	CSVELHRDISTDTQYF
TRBJ2-3	TRBD2	-	TRBV5-1	TGCGCCAGCAGCTTGGAATCGTATCTAGCGGGAGGAGATACGCAGTATTTT	CASSLESYLAGGDTQYF
TRBJ2-5	TRBD1	-	TRBV5-1	TGCGCCAGCAGCTTGGCCAGGGGGCAAGAGACCCAGTACTTC	CASSLARGQETQYF
TRBJ1-1	-	-	TRBV29-1	TGCAGCGTTGATAAGGGGACTGAGTTTGAAGCTTTCTTT	CSVDKGTEFEAFF
TRBJ2-7	TRBD1	-	TRBV6-5	TGTGCCAGCAGTCAAAGACAGGGGGGGCAGTACTTC	CASSQRQGGQYF
TRBJ2-7	TRBD1	once	TRBV19	TGTGCCAGTAGTATAGAGGGGGGGACAGGGGACTACGAGCAGTACTTC	CASSIEGGTGDYEQYF
TRBJ2-7	-	-	TRBV28	TGTGCCAGCAGTTTAGGTCAGGGTAGCCTTGGGCAGTACTTC	CASSLGQGSLGQYF
TRBJ2-5	-	-	TRBV10-2	TGCGCCAGCAGTGAACCACAGGTTGAGACCCAGTACTTC	CASSEPQVETQYF
TRBJ1-2	TRBD1	-	TRBV27	TGTGCCAGCAGTCCCCGGACAGGGCGGTTACATGGCTACACCTTC	CASSPRTGRLHGYTF
TRBJ1-1	TRBD1	-	TRBV18	TGTGCCAGCTCACCGGGACAGGGCAACACTGAAGCTTTCTTT	CASSPGQGNTEAFF
TRBJ2-7	TRBD2	-	TRBV7-3	TGTGCCAGCAGCTTAGACGGAGCGGGAGGGCCGTACGAGCAGTACTTC	CASSLDGAGGPYEQYF
TRBJ2-1	TRBD2	-	TRBV9	TGTGCCAGCAGCGAGGGACTAGCGGGAGGGCCGGAATACAATGAGCAGTTCTTC	CASSEGLAGGPEYNEQFF
TRBJ2-7	TRBD1	-	TRBV5-1	TGCGCCAGCAGGCCCGGGACAGGTCCTTACGAGCAGTACTTC	CASRPGTGPYEQYF
TRBJ1-2	-	-	TRBV21-1	TGTGCCAGCAGCCGACGACAGGGGGCAAGATTTAACTATGGCTACACCTTC	CASSRRQGARFNYGYTF
TRBJ2-5	-	few	TRBV6-1	TGTGCCAGCAGTGAAGTTAGAGGAGAGACCCAGTACTTC	CASSEVRGETQYF
TRBJ2-7	TRBD2	-	TRBV9	TGTGCCAGCAGCGCTAGCGGGAGTTTCTACGAGCAGTACTTC	CASSASGSFYEQYF
TRBJ2-7	TRBD2	-	TRBV2	TGTGCCAGCAGTGAAAGGCTAGCGGGAATTTACGAGCAGTACTTC	CASSERLAGIYEQYF
TRBJ2-7	TRBD1	medium-sized	TRBV25-1	TGTGCCAGCAGTTCCGACAGGGGGAACACGTACGAGCAGTACTTC	CASSSDRGNTYEQYF
TRBJ1-4	TRBD1	-	TRBV30	TGTGCCTGGGGGACAGGGGGCATAAGGGAAAAACTGTTTTTT	CAWGTGGIREKLFF
TRBJ1-4	-	-	TRBV9	TGTGCCAGCAGCGTAGAACCGGGGAGAGGAAAACTGTTTTTT	CASSVEPGRGKLFF
TRBJ1-1	-	few	TRBV20-1	TGCAGTGCTAGAGAGCAGGATGAAGCTTTCTTT	CSAREQDEAFF
TRBJ2-3	TRBD1	-	TRBV18	TGTGCCAGCTCACTAGCCGGGACAGGGGATACAGATACGCAGTATTTT	CASSLAGTGDTDTQYF